Below, 30 T cell receptor beta chains from the same sample are listed, as sequenced in a study of T-cell reconstitution after alpha-beta-depleted transplantation in children. The authors prepared the TCRbeta library with unique molecular identifiers. TCRdb called the PCR reads again in MiXCR, with one record for every CDR3 protein. Among some 78,000 distinct CDR3 sequences listed, 13% to 15% were seen once. The sample in question was PBMCs, mostly from graft donor cells, obtained 180 days after TCRalphabeta/CD19-depleted stem cell transplant. The receptors originated from a male patient aged 2-9 years who had a stem cell transplant for acute lymphoblastic leukemia, so the T cells may come from the graft donor.

This clonotype showed up just a few times. V and J are TRBV10-3 and TRBJ1-2; possibly TRBD1 for D (5 bases). Germline-derived CDR1 and CDR2 are ENHRY and SYGVKD. V dropped 11 bases and J dropped 6 bases, with 16 bases sitting between them. There are 12 residues in the CDR3. As DNA, the CDR3 is TGTGCCGCCTCGGGGCTTGGCCATGGCTACACCTTC. Its translation is CAASGLGHGYTF.

The chain employs TRBV9 and TRBJ1-5, with 7 positions matching TRBD1. CDR3 length: 14 amino acids. Trimming cost V 0 bases and J 6 bases; bases outside gene matches: 3. The germline gives CDR1 SGDLS, CDR2 YYNGEE. In DNA form, the CDR3 reads TGTGCCAGCAGCGTAGGGGACAGTCCTCAGCCCCAGCATTTT. Its translation: CASSVGDSPQPQHF.

The chain's CDR3 is CASSFTGQGARLQAFF. The CDR3 DNA reads TGCGCCAGCAGCTTCACTGGACAGGGGGCGCGGCTCCAAGCTTTCTTT. The J gene is TRBJ1-1, the V gene TRBV5-1, with TRBD1 identical over 11 bases. The CDR3 has 16 residues. The germline V gene encodes CDR1 SGHRS and CDR2 YFSETQ. V lost 2 bases and J lost 9; bases outside the gene matches: 12. The variable domain in full, completed from reference TRBV5-1 and TRBJ1-1, reads KAGVTQTPRYLIKTRGQQVTLSCSPISGHRSVSWYQQTPGQGLQFLFEYFSETQRNKGNFPGRFSGRQFSNSRSEMNVSTLELGDSALYLCASSFTGQGARLQAFFGQGTRLTVV.

This clonotype was counted between two and nine times. The chain joins TRBV5-1 to TRBJ2-7; no clear D gene. This CDR3 is 14 amino acids long. Trimming shortened V by 3 bases and J by 6 bases, and 16 bases separated the two germline ends. Germline V gene lookup returns CDR1 SGHRS and CDR2 YFSETQ. CDR3 sequence (DNA): TGCGCCAGCAGCTCGGCAGGCAGGTTGATCGAGCAGTACTTC. Translation gives CASSSAGRLIEQYF.

To note about this clonotype: At one end the junction does not follow the germline gene, possibly because of a read error. The DNA of the CDR3 is TGCGCCAGCAGTGTATCAACCGGGAGAAACTTC. It specifies CASSVSTGRNF. This chain uses TRBV10-1 with TRBJ2-7, with TRBD2 as a possible D gene (6 bases). In germline, CDR1 is WNHNN, CDR2 SYGVQD (reference sequence). This CDR3 is 11 amino acids long.

The V and J genes are TRBV7-9 and TRBJ2-1; no clear D. Per germline, CDR1 SEHNR and CDR2 FQNEAQ (reference sequence). This CDR3 comprises 15 residues. The germline V and J ends were trimmed by 1 base and 4 bases, with 11 bases remaining between them. The CDR3 nucleotides are TGTGCCAGCAGCTTAGGGAAAGGTCTTTACAATGAGCAGTTCTTC. Amino acid sequence: CASSLGKGLYNEQFF.

By share of the sample, this clonotype is medium-sized (0.01 to 0.1%). The V and J genes are TRBV12-3 or TRBV12-4 and TRBJ1-1; no clear D. Trimming took 7 bases from V and 12 from J, leaving 21 bases between them. This CDR3 has 13 amino acids. The CDR3 sequence: CASKGFARFRTFF. CDR3 DNA sequence: TGTGCCAGCAAGGGTTTCGCCCGATTTAGGACTTTCTTT.

This clonotype was observed a few times. This chain connects TRBV4-2 to TRBJ2-1; TRBD2 matches 7 bases. V lost 1 base, J lost 0 bases, and 9 bases stayed unmatched. The CDR3 has 18 residues. CDR1 and CDR2 (germline): LGHNA, YNFKEQ. The CDR3 DNA follows: TGTGCCAGCAGCCAAGCATGGAGCGGGGCTAGCTCCTACAATGAGCAGTTCTTC. Amino acids: CASSQAWSGASSYNEQFF.

With regard to this clonotype: This could be a read error, since a much larger clone is one nucleotide away. The rearrangement links TRBV20-1 to TRBJ2-3; 9 bases match TRBD2. Germline lookup yields CDR1 DFQATT and CDR2 SNEGSKA (reference sequence). This CDR3 contains 19 residues. DNA for the CDR3: TGCTGTGCTAGAGATCTTAAGAGGTCTCGGCTAGCGGGGATAGATACGCAGTATTTT. Its translation is CCARDLKRSRLAGIDTQYF.

In its sample, this clonotype was seen many times. The chain recombines TRBV27 with TRBJ1-5; D gene unclear. Germline CDR1 reads MNHEY; CDR2 reads SMNVEV (reference sequence). The CDR3 totals 12 residues. Trimming cost V 8 bases and J 3 bases, with 8 bases left between them. Written as DNA, the CDR3 is TGTGCCAGCGGCACAGTCAATCAGCCCCAGCATTTT. Encoded protein: CASGTVNQPQHF.

The V call is TRBV10-3, the J call TRBJ1-5; the D is unclear. The CDR3 contains 15 residues. The germline V gene has CDR1 ENHRY and CDR2 SYGVKD. Trimming shortened V by 0 bases and J by 4 bases, and 10 bases separated the two germline ends. The CDR3 DNA reads TGTGCCATCAGTGAGTCTAACAGCCCTAATCAGCCCCAGCATTTT. Its translation: CAISESNSPNQPQHF.

This clonotype was observed at least ten times. CDR3 sequence: CSARDRRIYGYTF. The CDR3 region has the DNA TGCAGTGCTAGAGATCGGCGCATCTATGGCTACACCTTC. The chain couples TRBV20-1 to TRBJ1-2; no clear D. CDR1 and CDR2 from the germline V gene are DFQATT and SNEGSKA (reference sequence). The CDR3 extends over 13 amino acids. Trimming removed 0 bases at V and 4 bases at J, with 9 bases between.

This clonotype turned up a few times. V and J are TRBV6-2 or TRBV6-3 and TRBJ2-3; D uncertain. From germline, CDR1 is MNHEY and CDR2 SVGEGT. V lost 5 bases to trimming and J lost 0 bases, with 9 bases between them. This CDR3 is built from 14 residues. In nucleotides, the CDR3 is TGTGCCAGCAGTGCACCCGGGAGCACAGATACGCAGTATTTT. Encoded protein: CASSAPGSTDTQYF.

Written as DNA, the CDR3 is TGTGCCAGCAGCACAGGGATTTTCACTGAAGCTTTCTTT. Amino acid sequence: CASSTGIFTEAFF. This chain joins TRBV7-9 and TRBJ1-1, with a weak D call TRBD1 (6 bases). Trimming shortened V by 5 bases and J by 4 bases, and 11 bases separated the two germline ends. The germline V gene has CDR1 SEHNR and CDR2 FQNEAQ (reference sequence). The CDR3 totals 13 residues. The full variable domain, completed using reference TRBV7-9 and TRBJ1-1, is DTGVSQNPRHKITKRGQNVTFRCDPISEHNRLYWYRQTLGQGPEFLTYFQNEAQLEKSRLLSDRFSAERPKGSFSTLEIQRTEQGDSAMYLCASSTGIFTEAFFGQGTRLTVV.

V usage is TRBV29-1 and J usage is TRBJ2-1, with D hard to call. Trimming shortened V by 0 bases and J by 5 bases, and 14 bases separated the two germline ends. The CDR3 loop spans 15 amino acids. Germline V CDR1 and CDR2: SQVTM, ANQGSEA. The DNA for the CDR3 is TGCAGCGTTGAAGATGTGGTGCCTGTGGACAATGAGCAGTTCTTC. Amino acid sequence: CSVEDVVPVDNEQFF.

The chain recombines TRBV15 with TRBJ2-7; D may be TRBD1 (5 bases). V lost 8 bases and J 1 base, leaving 15 bases between the germline ends. CDR3 length: 14 amino acids. The germline V gene has CDR1 LNHNV and CDR2 YYDKDF (reference sequence). CDR3 sequence: CATPSDSASYEQYF. In nucleotides, the CDR3 is TGTGCCACCCCCTCCGACAGTGCTTCCTACGAGCAGTACTTC.

The chain employs TRBV6-4 and TRBJ1-5; D gene unclear. Germline CDR1 reads MRHNA; CDR2 reads SNTAGT. V lost 6 bases, J lost 0 bases, and 6 bases lay in between. There are 13 residues in the CDR3. The CDR3 region has the DNA TGTGCCAGCAGGGCAGATAGCAATCAGCCCCAGCATTTT. Translating it yields CASRADSNQPQHF.

The gene calls are TRBV28 and TRBJ2-3, with D perhaps matching TRBD2 (5 bases). The V end lost 5 bases, the J end lost 4 bases, and 13 bases lay between the germline ends. CDR1 and CDR2 from the germline V gene are MDHEN and SYDVKM. The CDR3 extends over 14 amino acids. The CDR3 spells CASSPSYGADTQYF. The CDR3 DNA follows: TGTGCCAGCAGTCCATCCTACGGGGCAGATACGCAGTATTTT.

This clonotype came up many times. This CDR3 reads CASSPHPGLTFSYNEQFF. The CDR3 DNA reads TGCGCCAGCAGCCCACACCCGGGACTAACCTTCTCCTACAATGAGCAGTTCTTC. The chain links TRBV4-3 to TRBJ2-1, with TRBD2 identical over 7 bases. This CDR3 region has 18 residues. The junction had 12 bases not matched to a gene; V was cut back by 4 bases and J by 0 bases. CDR1 is LGHNA and CDR2 is YSLEER in the germline V gene.

The chain employs TRBV9 and TRBJ2-3; D is unresolved. The CDR3 is 13 amino acids. The germline V and J ends were trimmed by 4 bases and 1 base, with 7 bases remaining between them. CDR1 is SGDLS and CDR2 is YYNGEE in the germline V gene. The CDR3 DNA reads TGTGCCAGCAGCTCGGTACGCACAGATACGCAGTATTTT. Its translation: CASSSVRTDTQYF.

This clonotype has more than one count but fewer than ten. The chain uses TRBV28 and TRBJ2-7, with D unclear. V lost 8 bases, J lost 0 bases, and 5 bases lay in between. The CDR3 consists of 11 residues. The germline V gene encodes CDR1 MDHEN and CDR2 SYDVKM. The CDR3 is CASASSYEQYF. CDR3 in DNA: TGTGCCAGCGCGAGCTCCTACGAGCAGTACTTC.

Concerning this clonotype: One junction end disagrees with the germline gene, perhaps due to a read error. This sequence joins TRBV7-9 and TRBJ1-2; 12 bases align to TRBD1. The germline gives CDR1 SEHNR, CDR2 FQNEAQ (reference sequence). There are 15 residues in the CDR3. For the CDR3, the DNA is TGTGCCAGCAGCTGGGACAGGGGGCATGGCTATGGCGACACCTTC. This encodes CASSWDRGHGYGDTF.

V usage is TRBV19 and J usage is TRBJ2-1; maybe TRBD1 (6 bases). CDR1 and CDR2 from the germline V gene are LNHDA and SQIVND (reference sequence). V lost 6 bases, J lost 0 bases, and 9 bases lay in between. There are 14 residues in the CDR3. The CDR3 spells CASRGATSYNEQFF. CDR3 DNA sequence: TGTGCCAGTAGGGGGGCAACCTCCTACAATGAGCAGTTCTTC.

V gene TRBV20-1 combines with J gene TRBJ2-7, with TRBD2 matching 12 bases. This CDR3 region has 13 residues. After removal of 1 base from V and 7 bases from J, the junction contained 2 bases not matched to a gene. Germline lookup yields CDR1 DFQATT and CDR2 SNEGSKA (reference sequence). CDR3 in amino acids: CSARGTSGIEQYF. As DNA, the CDR3 is TGCAGTGCTAGAGGGACTAGCGGGATTGAGCAGTACTTC.

This clonotype was found many times. The chain carries TRBV5-6 and TRBJ2-5, with D perhaps matching TRBD1 (5 bases). V dropped 2 bases and J dropped 5 bases, with 13 bases sitting between them. CDR3 size: 14 residues. Germline V lookup: CDR1 SGHDT, CDR2 YYEEEE. CDR3 sequence reads: CASSFVGAGETQYF. The CDR3 region has the DNA TGTGCCAGCAGCTTCGTCGGAGCAGGGGAGACCCAGTACTTC.

Only a few counts were recorded for this clonotype. The V gene is TRBV6-1, the J gene TRBJ2-3, with 10 nucleotides matching TRBD2. This CDR3 is 17 amino acids long. J gave up 2 bases and V 4 bases, and 9 bases lay outside the gene matches. Germline assignment: CDR1 MNHNS and CDR2 SASEGT. The CDR3 DNA reads TGTGCCAGCAGTGTAGTAGCGGGGGGCCCATCCACAGATACGCAGTATTTT. Its protein product is CASSVVAGGPSTDTQYF.

V usage is TRBV28 and J usage is TRBJ2-4; D is tentatively TRBD1 or TRBD2 (6 bases each). CDR1 MDHEN and CDR2 SYDVKM come from the germline V gene. The CDR3 contains 13 residues. In DNA form, the CDR3 reads TGTTTGGAGGGCAGGGGAGTCAAAAACATTCAGTACTTC. Protein sequence: CLEGRGVKNIQYF.

This chain joins TRBV4-3 and TRBJ2-2; D is possibly TRBD2 (7 bases). Trimming stripped 0 bases from V and 0 bases from J, with 11 bases between. Germline values: CDR1 LGHNA, CDR2 YSLEER. The CDR3 totals 17 residues. The CDR3 region is CASSQDRGGANTGELFF. In nucleotides, the CDR3 is TGCGCCAGCAGCCAAGATAGGGGGGGGGCGAACACCGGGGAGCTGTTTTTT.

This chain joins TRBV9 and TRBJ1-1; D unclear. The CDR3 loop spans 13 amino acids. The ends were cut back, 0 bases at V and 2 bases at J, with 5 bases in the middle. CDR1 and CDR2 from the germline V gene are SGDLS and YYNGEE. CDR3 loop: CASSVEYNTEAFF. The CDR3, as DNA: TGTGCCAGCAGCGTAGAGTATAACACTGAAGCTTTCTTT.

This chain links TRBV4-3 with TRBJ2-3; tentatively, D is TRBD2 (5 bases). Germline V gene lookup returns CDR1 LGHNA and CDR2 YSLEER. Trimming shortened V by 1 base and J by 1 base, and 9 bases separated the two germline ends. The CDR3 loop spans 15 amino acids. The CDR3 loop is CASSQGSSGTDTQYF. The CDR3 DNA reads as TGCGCCAGCAGCCAAGGGAGTAGCGGCACAGATACGCAGTATTTT.